The following is a T cell receptor (beta chain) sequence with its context. The record originates from a study of blood T cell repertoires in COVID-19. In the authors' workflow: Using reference gene primer amplification, nucleated cell counts were estimated. TCRdb keeps only in-frame clones here, not all; method: immunoSEQ multiplex PCR. V, J and clone size are those of that table, while D and trimming were read from the DNA. The data hold about 65,000 clones, with roughly 85% observed a single time. Trimming took off 5 bases at V and 4 bases at J, with 17 bases between the two ends. This CDR3 has 15 amino acids. Germline-derived CDR1 and CDR2 are MGHRA and YSYEKL.

This sequence joins TRBV4-1 and TRBJ1-2; D is possibly TRBD1 (6 bases). This clonotype was sampled from a human donor in a cohort sampled during active COVID-19. Material: peripheral blood. The CDR3 protein is CASSATGTIAYGYTF. The DNA of the CDR3 is TGCGCCAGCAGCGCTACCGGGACAATTGCCTATGGCTACACCTTC.